These 16 T cell receptor beta chains originate from one sample sequenced in a study of cytomegalovirus exposure and HLA in healthy donors. PCR used 60 Vbeta primers and 13 Jbeta primers. Generated by immunoSEQ multiplex PCR, the TCRdb table keeps only in-frame clones and is missing some. The listing records about 130,000 clones. Sequencing was done on a sample of PBMCs. All receptors derive from a woman in her fifties or sixties in good health and CMV-seronegative.

The chain is built from TRBV6-5 and TRBJ1-2, with TRBD1 as a possible D gene (6 bases). CDR1 is MNHEY, CDR2 SVGAGI, per germline. The CDR3 length is 14 residues. Trimming took 6 bases from V and 8 from J, leaving 19 bases between them. The CDR3 spells CASSPQGFPRGYTF. The DNA for the CDR3 is TGTGCCAGCAGCCCACAGGGTTTTCCGCGCGGCTACACCTTC.

The CDR3 loop is CASSAWDRGTEAFF. The DNA for the CDR3 is TGTGCCAGCAGCGCCTGGGACAGAGGCACTGAAGCTTTCTTT. This chain links TRBV9 with TRBJ1-1; 7 bases align to TRBD1. This CDR3 is built from 14 residues. In germline, CDR1 is SGDLS, CDR2 YYNGEE. V was pared by 3 bases and J by 4 bases, with 6 bases of the junction left unmatched. Using reference TRBV9 and TRBJ1-1 for the parts outside the CDR3, the full variable domain is DSGVTQTPKHLITATGQRVTLRCSPRSGDLSVYWYQQSLDQGLQFLIQYYNGEERAKGNILERFSAQQFPDLHSELNLSSLELGDSALYFCASSAWDRGTEAFFGQGTRLTVV.

The chain has TRBV11-2 and TRBJ2-5; no reliable D call. The CDR3 sequence is 14 residues long. Germline lookup yields CDR1 SGHAT and CDR2 FQNNGV. The V gene lost 1 base and the J gene lost 5 bases, with 11 bases spanning the gap. The CDR3 DNA reads TGTGCCAGCAGCTTAGCGCGTAGTGTGGAGACCCAGTACTTC. Protein product: CASSLARSVETQYF.

The chain recombines TRBV10-3 with TRBJ1-4; D remains unclear. The V and J ends lost 2 bases and 8 bases respectively, with 9 bases between them. This CDR3 is 13 amino acids long. The germline CDR1 and CDR2 sequences are ENHRY and SYGVKD. As DNA, the CDR3 is TGTGCCATCAGTGAGGGGCAGCCAGAAAAACTGTTTTTT. As protein: CAISEGQPEKLFF.

V and J are TRBV28 and TRBJ2-2, with 7 bases lining up with TRBD2. Trimming at V came to 5 bases and at J to 15 bases, leaving 15 bases not matched to a gene. From germline, CDR1 is MDHEN and CDR2 SYDVKM. The CDR3 loop spans 14 amino acids. The CDR3: CASSQPALQGGLFF. The CDR3 DNA reads as TGTGCCAGCAGTCAACCAGCGCTGCAGGGAGGGTTGTTTTTT.

This chain connects TRBV7-2 to TRBJ1-5; 8 bases agree with TRBD1. The V gene end was trimmed by 0 bases and the J gene end by 6 bases; junction bases not matched to a gene: 7. The CDR3 spans 16 residues. Germline lookup yields CDR1 SGHTA and CDR2 FQGNSA. The DNA of the CDR3 is TGTGCCAGCAGCTTAGCAAACCAGGGGGCTAGTCAGCCCCAGCATTTT. As protein: CASSLANQGASQPQHF.

The chain combines TRBV7-9 with TRBJ1-1; perhaps TRBD1 as D (6 bases). Looked up from germline, CDR1 is SEHNR and CDR2 is FQNEAQ (reference sequence). Trimming stripped 5 bases from V and 4 bases from J, with 11 bases between. CDR3 length equals 13 residues. For the CDR3, the DNA is TGTGCCAGCAGCCCCGACAGGATCACTGAAGCTTTCTTT. As protein: CASSPDRITEAFF.

The chain is built from TRBV7-2 and TRBJ2-7; 7 nucleotides line up with TRBD2. CDR3 length equals 17 residues. The germline V gene encodes CDR1 SGHTA and CDR2 FQGNSA. The trim removed 2 bases at V and 6 bases at J, leaving 16 bases unmatched. CDR3 residues: CASSLRGEVYHVSEQYF. DNA for the CDR3: TGTGCCAGCAGCTTACGGGGGGAGGTATATCATGTTTCCGAGCAGTACTTC.

The DNA of the CDR3 is TGTGCCAGCAGTGAAAGGCGACAGGGAAATGAGCAGTTCTTC. Translation: CASSERRQGNEQFF. This chain joins TRBV6-1 and TRBJ2-1; TRBD1 matches 7 bases. The CDR3 is made up of 14 amino acids. CDR1 and CDR2 (germline): MNHNS, SASEGT. With V trimmed by 2 bases and J by 7 bases, 5 bases remained unmatched.

The chain recombines TRBV6-4 with TRBJ2-1; maybe TRBD1 (6 bases). The CDR3 has 14 residues. The germline CDR1 and CDR2 sequences are MRHNA and SNTAGT. Trimming stripped 6 bases from V and 0 bases from J, with 9 bases between. As DNA, the CDR3 is TGTGCCAGCAGAGGACAGAGCTCCTACAATGAGCAGTTCTTC. It yields the protein CASRGQSSYNEQFF.

This chain links TRBV10-3 with TRBJ2-2, with a weak D call TRBD2 (6 bases). V lost 4 bases and J lost 0, with 6 bases in between. Germline CDR1 is ENHRY and CDR2 is SYGVKD. The length of the CDR3 is 14 residues. The CDR3 loop reads CAISGLANTGELFF. CDR3 DNA: TGTGCCATCAGTGGACTAGCGAACACCGGGGAGCTGTTTTTT.

The chain couples TRBV7-9 to TRBJ2-3; D perhaps matches TRBD1 (6 bases). CDR3 size: 16 residues. V was clipped by 1 base and J by 5 bases, with 16 bases between them. Germline-derived CDR1 and CDR2 are SEHNR and FQNEAQ (reference sequence). This CDR3 is CASSLVSHRARDTQYF. The CDR3 DNA reads as TGTGCCAGCAGCTTAGTTTCGCACAGGGCGAGAGATACGCAGTATTTT. Full variable domain (rest looked up from reference TRBV7-9 and TRBJ2-3): DTGVSQNPRHKITKRGQNVTFRCDPISEHNRLYWYRQTLGQGPEFLTYFQNEAQLEKSRLLSDRFSAERPKGSFSTLEIQRTEQGDSAMYLCASSLVSHRARDTQYFGPGTRLTVL.

The chain is built from TRBV6-5 and TRBJ2-3; the D gene is possibly TRBD1 (5 bases). Germline CDR1 MNHEY, CDR2 SVGAGI. Trimming shortened V by 10 bases and J by 2 bases, and 16 bases separated the two germline ends. The length of the CDR3 is 14 residues. The CDR3 coding sequence is TGTGCCACCTCTTTACAGGATTCCACAGATACGCAGTATTTT. Its protein is CATSLQDSTDTQYF.

The chain employs TRBV28 and TRBJ1-6, with TRBD1 matching 7 bases. J was trimmed by 7 bases and V by 6 bases; bases with no gene match: 6. CDR1 and CDR2 (germline): MDHEN, SYDVKM. The CDR3 runs to 14 residues. The chain's CDR3 is CASSRTGRNSPLHF. The CDR3 bases are TGTGCCAGCAGCCGGACAGGACGGAATTCACCCCTCCACTTT.

V usage is TRBV15 and J usage is TRBJ2-3, with D perhaps matching TRBD1 (6 bases). Trimming stripped 5 bases from V and 5 bases from J, with 17 bases between. This CDR3 contains 15 residues. Per the germline V gene, CDR1 is LNHNV and CDR2 is YYDKDF (reference sequence). CDR3 amino acids: CATSVGTLLGDTQYF. Written as DNA, the CDR3 is TGTGCCACCAGCGTTGGGACACTATTGGGAGATACGCAGTATTTT. Full variable domain (rest looked up from reference TRBV15 and TRBJ2-3): DAMVIQNPRYQVTQFGKPVTLSCSQTLNHNVMYWYQQKSSQAPKLLFHYYDKDFNNEADTPDNFQSRRPNTSFCFLDIRSPGLGDTAMYLCATSVGTLLGDTQYFGPGTRLTVL.

The rearrangement uses TRBV5-1 and TRBJ2-2, with 11 bases fitting TRBD1. V gave up 4 bases and J gave up 5 bases; unmatched junction bases: 4. This CDR3 is built from 15 residues. Per the germline V gene, CDR1 is SGHRS and CDR2 is YFSETQ. The DNA for the CDR3 is TGCGCCAGCAGCCCCGGGGACAGGGGGACCGGGGAGCTGTTTTTT. This translates into CASSPGDRGTGELFF. Drawing the rest from reference TRBV5-1 and TRBJ2-2, the complete variable domain is KAGVTQTPRYLIKTRGQQVTLSCSPISGHRSVSWYQQTPGQGLQFLFEYFSETQRNKGNFPGRFSGRQFSNSRSEMNVSTLELGDSALYLCASSPGDRGTGELFFGEGSRLTVL.